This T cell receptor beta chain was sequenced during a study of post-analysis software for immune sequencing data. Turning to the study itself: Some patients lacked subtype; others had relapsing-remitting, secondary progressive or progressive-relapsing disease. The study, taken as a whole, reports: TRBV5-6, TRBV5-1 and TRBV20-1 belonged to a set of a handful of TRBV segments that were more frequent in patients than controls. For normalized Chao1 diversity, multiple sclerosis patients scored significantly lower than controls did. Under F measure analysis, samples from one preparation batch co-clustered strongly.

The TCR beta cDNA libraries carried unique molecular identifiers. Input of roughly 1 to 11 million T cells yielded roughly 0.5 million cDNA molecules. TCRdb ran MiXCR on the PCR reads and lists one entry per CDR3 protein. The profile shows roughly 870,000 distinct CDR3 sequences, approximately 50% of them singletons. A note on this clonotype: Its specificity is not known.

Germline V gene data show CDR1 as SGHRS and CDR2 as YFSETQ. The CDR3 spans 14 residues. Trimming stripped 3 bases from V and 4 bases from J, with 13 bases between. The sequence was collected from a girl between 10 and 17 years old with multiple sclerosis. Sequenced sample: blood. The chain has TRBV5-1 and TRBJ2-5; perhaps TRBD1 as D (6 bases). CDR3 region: CASSSEDSRETQYF. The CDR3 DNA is TGCGCCAGCAGCTCCGAGGACAGTCGAGAGACCCAGTACTTC.